Detailed here is one T cell receptor (beta chain). The junction does not match germline at one end; this may be a read error. The sample originates from a study of tumor-infiltrating lymphocytes in primary liver carcinoma. Across the whole study: Each of the growths was stage T1-T3 N0M0, extending roughly 4.2 to 11 cm across.

Synthesis of TCR beta cDNA was carried out from 500 ng total RNA with a constant-region primer. The TCR beta library was amplified through three nested multiplex PCR rounds in a modified ARM-PCR procedure. With TRBV1-TRBV30 forward primers and a C-beta reverse primer, the first two PCR rounds were run for around 11 cycles each. TCRdb re-analysed the multiplex PCR reads in MiXCR, keeping a single row per CDR3 protein. The table records 150,000 to 200,000 distinct CDR3 sequences, around four fifths of them present only once. Scientists recovered RNA and DNA together from around 20-30 mg of unsorted bulk tissue. Primary liver carcinoma in the patients was surgically resected. Every patient had chronic HBV infection and was treatment-naive. Over 85% viable tumor cells were present in every tumor sample. CDR1 is MNHNY and CDR2 is SVGAGI in the germline V gene (reference sequence). The CDR3 is made up of 18 amino acids.

Sequencing was carried out using tumor tissue from primary liver carcinoma. The TCR was taken from a man in his forties or fifties with primary liver carcinoma and hepatitis B virus infection. The rearrangement links TRBV6-6 to TRBJ2-4; tentatively, D is TRBD2 (7 bases). The CDR3 loop is CAISYPLGAGHHKNIQYF. CDR3 DNA: TGTGCCATCAGTTACCCGTTAGGAGCGGGACACCATAAAAACATTCAGTACTTC.